This entry lists 13 T cell receptor beta chains sequenced from one sample in a study of cytomegalovirus exposure and HLA in healthy donors. PCR primers comprised 60 Vbeta and 13 Jbeta primers. Generated by immunoSEQ multiplex PCR, the TCRdb table keeps only in-frame clones and is missing some. The table shows around 180,000 clones, with about 80% occurring only once. The sample was PBMCs. The receptors originated from a woman aged 18-35 years in good health and CMV-seropositive.

The genes are TRBV7-9 and TRBJ1-1, with no clear D. The CDR3 length is 13 residues. Between the trimmed V and J ends, which lost 4 bases and 0 bases, there was a span of 6 bases. Germline loops: CDR1 SEHNR, CDR2 FQNEAQ (reference sequence). CDR3 amino acids: CASSSALNTEAFF. CDR3 coding DNA: TGTGCCAGCAGCTCAGCCTTGAACACTGAAGCTTTCTTT. The full variable domain, with the rest looked up from reference TRBV7-9 and TRBJ1-1, is DTGVSQNPRHKITKRGQNVTFRCDPISEHNRLYWYRQTLGQGPEFLTYFQNEAQLEKSRLLSDRFSAERPKGSFSTLEIQRTEQGDSAMYLCASSSALNTEAFFGQGTRLTVV.

This sequence joins TRBV30 and TRBJ1-4; D perhaps matches TRBD1 (5 bases). CDR3 length: 14 amino acids. V was pared by 1 base and J by 5 bases, with 11 bases between. Germline CDR1 is GTSNPN and CDR2 is SVGIG (reference sequence). The CDR3, as DNA: TGTGCCTGGAGTGGCGGGACGGGCAATGAAAAACTGTTTTTT. This sequence encodes CAWSGGTGNEKLFF.

The V gene is TRBV27, the J gene TRBJ1-5, with D possibly matching TRBD1 (5 bases). Germline CDR1 reads MNHEY; CDR2 reads SMNVEV (reference sequence). V was cut by 5 bases and J by 0 bases, with 17 bases left in between. The CDR3 loop spans 17 amino acids. The CDR3 sequence is CASSPTRGTNSNQPQHF. In DNA, the CDR3 is TGTGCCAGCAGTCCCACGCGGGGGACTAATAGCAATCAGCCCCAGCATTTT.

This chain links TRBV5-8 with TRBJ2-3, with no clear D. Per the germline V gene, CDR1 is SGHTS and CDR2 is YDEGEE. Trimming left V 0 bases short and J 0 bases short, with 8 bases between. The CDR3 contains 15 residues. In DNA, the CDR3 is TGTGCCAGCAGCTTGGGGTACAGCAGCACAGATACGCAGTATTTT. It codes for CASSLGYSSTDTQYF.

This clone showed up just a few times. The chain combines TRBV30 with TRBJ1-4; 9 nucleotides line up with TRBD1. Germline CDR1 is GTSNPN and CDR2 is SVGIG (reference sequence). This CDR3 is 14 amino acids long. J was trimmed by 4 bases and V by 4 bases; bases with no gene match: 4. CDR3 protein: CAWNRGQGNEKLFF. The CDR3 nucleotides read TGTGCCTGGAACAGGGGGCAGGGTAATGAAAAACTGTTTTTT.

The gene calls are TRBV4-3 and TRBJ2-1; D not certain. CDR3 size: 16 residues. Trimming took 0 bases from V and 3 from J, leaving 12 bases between them. Germline loops: CDR1 LGHNA, CDR2 YSLEER. The CDR3 sequence is CASSQDSRLSYNEQFF. For the CDR3, the DNA is TGCGCCAGCAGCCAAGACTCGCGGCTAAGCTACAATGAGCAGTTCTTC.

This sequence joins TRBV4-3 and TRBJ1-3, with D hard to call. V was cut by 4 bases and J by 2 bases, with 12 bases left in between. CDR3 length: 15 residues. CDR1 is LGHNA and CDR2 is YSLEER in the germline V gene. CDR3 sequence (DNA): TGCGCCAGCAGCCTGTATTTGGAGGCTGGAAACACCATATATTTT. Its translation: CASSLYLEAGNTIYF.

The chain uses TRBV15 and TRBJ2-1, with a possible D match to TRBD1 (5 bases). V lost 1 base to trimming and J lost 3 bases, with 10 bases between them. Germline V CDR1 and CDR2: LNHNV, YYDKDF (reference sequence). This CDR3 is 15 amino acids long. The CDR3 DNA is TGTGCCACCAGCAGAGGGATCGACAGCTACAATGAGCAGTTCTTC. This encodes CATSRGIDSYNEQFF.

This chain connects TRBV4-3 to TRBJ1-1; the match to TRBD1 covers 8 bases. CDR1 and CDR2 (germline): LGHNA, YSLEER. J was trimmed by 4 bases and V by 0 bases; bases with no gene match: 4. The CDR3 covers 15 residues. The CDR3 coding sequence is TGCGCCAGCAGCCAAGATCAGGGGGCGCCCACTGAAGCTTTCTTT. Residues: CASSQDQGAPTEAFF.

The gene calls are TRBV13 and TRBJ2-1; 8 nucleotides match TRBD2. The germline V gene has CDR1 PRHDT and CDR2 FYEKMQ (reference sequence). The length of the CDR3 is 17 residues. V was pared by 4 bases and J by 0 bases, with 8 bases of the junction left unmatched. Here the CDR3 DNA reads TGTGCCAGCAGCTGGAACATAGCGGGAAGCTCCTACAATGAGCAGTTCTTC. It specifies CASSWNIAGSSYNEQFF.

This clone showed up just a few times. This chain connects TRBV11-1 to TRBJ2-1; perhaps TRBD1 as D (6 bases). Germline loops: CDR1 SGHAT, CDR2 FQDESV (reference sequence). With 1 base removed from V and 3 bases from J, the gap between germline ends came to 13 bases. This CDR3 is 16 amino acids long. The DNA for the CDR3 is TGTGCCAGCAGCTTAGTGTCTGGGGGCAGCTACAATGAGCAGTTCTTC. Translated, it gives CASSLVSGGSYNEQFF.

The CDR3 DNA reads TGTGCCAGCGGCGCCCTCGGGGGAGCTTTCTTT. Residues: CASGALGGAFF. The gene calls are TRBV19 and TRBJ1-1; possibly TRBD1 for D (5 bases). This CDR3 spans 11 amino acids. Trimming stripped 9 bases from V and 10 bases from J, with 15 bases between. The V gene's germline CDR1 is LNHDA and CDR2 SQIVND (reference sequence).

This clone came up a few times. This chain connects TRBV6-1 to TRBJ2-1; 12 bases are a match to TRBD2. CDR1 MNHNS and CDR2 SASEGT come from the germline V gene. The CDR3 consists of 20 residues. Unmatched junction bases numbered 13, after V lost 4 bases and J lost 0 bases. The CDR3 DNA reads TGTGCCAGCAGTGGAAAAACTAGCGGGGGGCGCCGCAGCTCCTACAATGAGCAGTTCTTC. It translates to CASSGKTSGGRRSSYNEQFF.